The subject of this entry is one T cell receptor beta chain. V lost 8 bases, J lost 6 bases, and 13 bases lay in between. Germline CDR1 reads GTSNPN; CDR2 reads SVGIG (reference sequence). There are 11 residues in the CDR3. The data were taken from a study of T cell changes during pregnancy in multiple sclerosis. Assay: immunoSEQ multiplex PCR; the TCRdb copy retains only in-frame clones and omits some. The sample consists of about 42,000 clones, around 84% of them appearing once. Material: CD4+ T cells from peripheral blood mononuclear cells, obtained before pregnancy. This chain links TRBV30 with TRBJ1-1, with D perhaps matching TRBD1 (6 bases). The receptor's source is a female donor with multiple sclerosis, enrolled in a pregnancy study. CDR3 in amino acids: CAAGGAAEAFF. The CDR3 bases are TGTGCCGCGGGGGGGGCGGCTGAAGCTTTCTTT.